The 21 T cell receptor beta chains below come from one sample, sequenced in a study of T cell repertoires in cytomegalovirus infection. TCRdb itself ran the reads through MiXCR, one entry per CDR3 protein. The data contain 76,000 or so distinct CDR3 sequences, less than 4.5% of them singletons. The sequencing sample was made of PBMCs. The receptors shown here come from a human donor in good health (CMV status not recorded). Some clones in this sample may be carry-over from other donors' samples.

This clonotype was observed at least ten times. J is TRBJ1-6 and V is TRBV7-2, with D possibly matching TRBD1 (5 bases). The CDR3 length is 12 residues. Germline V gives CDR1 SGHTA, CDR2 FQGNSA. Trimming took 2 bases from V and 9 from J, leaving 5 bases between them. As DNA, the CDR3 is TGTGCCAGCAGCTTACAGGGTTCACCCCTCCACTTT. Its translation: CASSLQGSPLHF.

This clonotype was seen repeatedly, ten times or more. The CDR3 sequence: CAWSWTSGRLGEQFF. As DNA, the CDR3 is TGTGCCTGGAGCTGGACTAGCGGGAGGCTAGGTGAGCAGTTCTTC. The genes are TRBV30 and TRBJ2-1, with 14 bases fitting TRBD2. Germline CDR1 is GTSNPN and CDR2 is SVGIG (reference sequence). V shed 3 bases, J shed 9 bases, and the junction held 7 bases outside the gene matches. The CDR3 consists of 15 residues.

This clonotype was picked up many times. The chain uses TRBV19 and TRBJ2-5; possible D gene TRBD1, 6 bases. The CDR3 has 14 amino acids. The V gene lost 8 bases and the J gene lost 0 bases, with 13 bases spanning the gap. The V gene's germline CDR1 is LNHDA and CDR2 SQIVND (reference sequence). Here the CDR3 reads CASSHRENQETQYF. As DNA, the CDR3 is TGTGCCAGTTCTCACAGGGAGAACCAAGAGACCCAGTACTTC.

At least ten counts were recorded for this clonotype. The chain uses TRBV4-2 and TRBJ2-1, with D unresolved. The V gene's germline CDR1 is LGHNA and CDR2 YNFKEQ. Trimming pared 0 bases from V and 10 bases from J, leaving 7 bases between. The CDR3 contains 12 residues. CDR3 nucleotides: TGTGCCAGCAGCCAAGACGGAAAGGAGCAGTTCTTC. Amino acid sequence: CASSQDGKEQFF.

Ten or more counts support this clonotype. V usage is TRBV7-9 and J usage is TRBJ1-1; 8 nucleotides align to TRBD1. This CDR3 has 14 amino acids. V was clipped by 5 bases and J by 4 bases; unmatched bases: 6. Germline CDR1 reads SEHNR; CDR2 reads FQNEAQ (reference sequence). The CDR3 DNA is TGTGCCAGCAGCACTCGGACAGGGACCACTGAAGCTTTCTTT. Protein: CASSTRTGTTEAFF.

In this sample, this clonotype turned up many times. This sequence joins TRBV27 and TRBJ2-3, with D unresolved. From germline, CDR1 is MNHEY and CDR2 SMNVEV (reference sequence). Trimming took off 10 bases at V and 0 bases at J, with 14 bases between the two ends. This CDR3 comprises 14 residues. This CDR3 reads CAIKDPSSTDTQYF. CDR3 nucleotide sequence: TGTGCCATCAAAGATCCGTCTAGCACAGATACGCAGTATTTT.

This clonotype was seen only a few times. This chain connects TRBV28 to TRBJ1-5; 9 nucleotides line up with TRBD1. This CDR3 has 13 amino acids. Trimming cost V 6 bases and J 7 bases; bases outside gene matches: 4. The germline V gene encodes CDR1 MDHEN and CDR2 SYDVKM. As DNA, the CDR3 is TGTGCCAGCAGGGGGACAGGGAGCCAGCCCCAGCATTTT. Protein sequence: CASRGTGSQPQHF.

This clonotype was found many times. CDR3 coding DNA: TGTGCCAGCAGCTACTGGGGTGATACCCAAGAGACCCAGTACTTC. Residues: CASSYWGDTQETQYF. The V call is TRBV3-1, the J call TRBJ2-5, with unresolved D. This CDR3 spans 15 amino acids. V lost 5 bases to trimming and J lost 1 base, with 14 bases between them. The V gene's germline CDR1 is LGHDT and CDR2 YNNKEL (reference sequence).

This clonotype was observed many times. The V gene is TRBV11-1, the J gene TRBJ2-1, with unresolved D. V lost 0 bases and J lost 3, with 9 bases in between. This CDR3 is built from 15 residues. CDR1 is SGHAT and CDR2 is FQDESV in the germline V gene (reference sequence). The CDR3 DNA is TGTGCCAGCAGCTTAGCGGGTTCCAGCTACAATGAGCAGTTCTTC. It is translated as CASSLAGSSYNEQFF.

This clonotype was observed many times. The chain links TRBV19 to TRBJ1-5; a weak D match, TRBD1 (5 bases). The CDR3 spans 17 residues. V was shortened by 5 bases and J by 6 bases, with 23 bases between the two germline ends. Germline CDR1 reads LNHDA; CDR2 reads SQIVND (reference sequence). The CDR3 protein is CASSVNLQGARSQPQHF. The CDR3 nucleotides read TGTGCCAGTAGTGTAAACCTCCAGGGAGCTAGGAGTCAGCCCCAGCATTTT. The full variable domain, rest sourced from reference TRBV19 and TRBJ1-5, is DGGITQSPKYLFRKEGQNVTLSCEQNLNHDAMYWYRQDPGQGLRLIYYSQIVNDFQKGDIAEGYSVSREKKESFPLTVTSAQKNPTAFYLCASSVNLQGARSQPQHFGDGTRLSIL.

In this sample, this clonotype turned up many times. The chain uses TRBV11-2 and TRBJ1-2; D unresolved. The germline V gene encodes CDR1 SGHAT and CDR2 FQNNGV. The V and J ends lost 1 base and 4 bases respectively, with 7 bases between them. There are 13 residues in the CDR3. The CDR3 DNA reads TGTGCCAGCAGCTTAGGGGTCGGCTATGGCTACACCTTC. This codes for CASSLGVGYGYTF.

Many counts were recorded for this clonotype. This chain uses TRBV7-6 with TRBJ1-2; 11 nucleotides agree with TRBD1. Germline CDR1 SGHVS, CDR2 FNYEAQ. CDR3 length: 13 amino acids. With V trimmed by 5 bases and J by 10 bases, 6 bases remained unmatched. Here the CDR3 reads CASSPRTGGDYTF. The CDR3 coding sequence is TGTGCCAGCAGCCCGCGGACAGGGGGCGACTACACCTTC.

This clonotype was detected many times. This chain joins TRBV20-1 and TRBJ2-7; D is uncertain. This CDR3 is built from 11 residues. The germline V and J ends were trimmed by 1 base and 3 bases, with 4 bases remaining between them. Germline V lookup: CDR1 DFQATT, CDR2 SNEGSKA (reference sequence). The CDR3 bases are TGCAGTGCTAGAGTCATCTACGAGCAGTACTTC. As protein: CSARVIYEQYF.

Concerning this clonotype itself: The CDR3 end shows no conserved phenylalanine or tryptophan, and so a read error is likely. The CDR3 DNA reads TGTGCCAGCAGCTCCTCAGGGGGAAAGAGTCAGCCCCAGCATTTG. Encoded protein: CASSSSGGKSQPQHL. This chain uses TRBV7-2 with TRBJ1-5; 7 nucleotides line up with TRBD1. CDR1 is SGHTA and CDR2 is FQGNSA in the germline V gene. J was trimmed by 6 bases and V by 4 bases; bases with no gene match: 9. The length of the CDR3 is 15 residues.

This clonotype has at least ten counts. The chain couples TRBV15 to TRBJ2-1; 11 bases match TRBD2. The CDR3 is made up of 18 amino acids. Germline CDR1 LNHNV, CDR2 YYDKDF (reference sequence). The V gene end was trimmed by 0 bases and the J gene end by 6 bases; junction bases not matched to a gene: 10. The CDR3 region is CATSRDSLLAGVGNEQFF. As DNA, the CDR3 is TGTGCCACCAGCAGAGACTCCCTACTAGCGGGGGTGGGCAATGAGCAGTTCTTC.

Many counts were recorded for this clonotype. The rearrangement joins TRBV19 to TRBJ1-1; no reliable D call. Trimming cost V 1 base and J 6 bases, with 9 bases left between them. This CDR3 is 13 amino acids long. Germline CDR1 reads LNHDA; CDR2 reads SQIVND (reference sequence). CDR3 coding DNA: TGTGCCAGTAGTATAGTTCCGACCTCTGAAGCTTTCTTT. Translating it yields CASSIVPTSEAFF.

This clonotype has ten or more counts. This chain joins TRBV7-2 and TRBJ2-7; D not resolved. Germline V gives CDR1 SGHTA, CDR2 FQGNSA. CDR3 length: 15 residues. The V gene lost 7 bases and the J gene lost 2 bases, with 18 bases spanning the gap. CDR3 sequence: CASTSPSSVTYEQYF. DNA of the CDR3: TGTGCCAGCACCTCACCGTCGTCGGTTACCTACGAGCAGTACTTC. Full variable domain (remainder filled in from reference TRBV7-2 and TRBJ2-7): GAGVSQSPSNKVTEKGKDVELRCDPISGHTALYWYRQSLGQGLEFLIYFQGNSAPDKSGLPSDRFSAERTGGSVSTLTIQRTQQEDSAVYLCASTSPSSVTYEQYFGPGTRLTVT.

Ten or more counts support this clonotype. This chain links TRBV7-2 with TRBJ2-3; tentatively, D is TRBD2 (6 bases). CDR1 and CDR2 from the germline V gene are SGHTA and FQGNSA. The CDR3 loop spans 13 amino acids. Trimming took off 7 bases at V and 5 bases at J, with 13 bases between the two ends. The CDR3 nucleotides are TGTGCCAGCAACCCTCGGCGGGGAGATACGCAGTATTTT. This sequence encodes CASNPRRGDTQYF.

This clonotype came up many times. This chain joins TRBV7-2 and TRBJ1-3, with a possible D match to TRBD1 (6 bases). V lost 1 base, J lost 2 bases, and 12 bases lay in between. Germline-derived CDR1 and CDR2 are SGHTA and FQGNSA. CDR3 size: 16 residues. CDR3 sequence reads: CASSLGQVEAGNTIYF. In DNA, the CDR3 is TGTGCCAGCAGCTTAGGACAGGTTGAAGCTGGAAACACCATATATTTT.

This clonotype occurred many times. The rearrangement joins TRBV7-9 to TRBJ1-3, with unresolved D. Germline V gene data show CDR1 as SEHNR and CDR2 as FQNEAQ (reference sequence). CDR3 length: 13 residues. V lost 6 bases and J lost 4, with 10 bases in between. The CDR3 is CASSRDAGNTIYF. For the CDR3, the DNA is TGTGCCAGCAGTAGGGATGCCGGAAACACCATATATTTT.

This clonotype was counted at least ten times. The chain joins TRBV19 to TRBJ1-5; TRBD1 matches at 11 bases. V lost 6 bases and J lost 8; bases outside the gene matches: 6. Germline V gene lookup returns CDR1 LNHDA and CDR2 SQIVND (reference sequence). This CDR3 region has 14 residues. The CDR3 region is CASRGTGGPKPQHF. CDR3 sequence (DNA): TGTGCCAGTAGAGGGACAGGGGGTCCCAAGCCCCAGCATTTT.